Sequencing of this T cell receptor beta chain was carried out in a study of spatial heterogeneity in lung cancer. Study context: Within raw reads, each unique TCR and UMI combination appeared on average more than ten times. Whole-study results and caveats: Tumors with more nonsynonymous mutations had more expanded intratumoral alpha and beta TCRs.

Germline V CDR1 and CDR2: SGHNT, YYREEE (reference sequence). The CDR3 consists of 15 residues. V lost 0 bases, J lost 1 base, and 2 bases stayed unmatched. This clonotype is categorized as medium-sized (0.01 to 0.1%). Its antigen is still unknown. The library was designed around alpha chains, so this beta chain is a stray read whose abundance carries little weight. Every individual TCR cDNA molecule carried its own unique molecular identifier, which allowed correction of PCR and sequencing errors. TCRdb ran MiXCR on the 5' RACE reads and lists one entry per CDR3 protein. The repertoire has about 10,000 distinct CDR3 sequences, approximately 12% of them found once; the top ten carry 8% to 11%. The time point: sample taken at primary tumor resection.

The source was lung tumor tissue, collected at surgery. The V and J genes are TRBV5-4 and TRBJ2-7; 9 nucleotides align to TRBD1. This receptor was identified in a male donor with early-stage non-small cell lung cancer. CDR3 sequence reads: CASSLVGTGSYEQYF. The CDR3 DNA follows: TGTGCCAGCAGCTTGGTGGGGACAGGGTCCTACGAGCAGTACTTC.